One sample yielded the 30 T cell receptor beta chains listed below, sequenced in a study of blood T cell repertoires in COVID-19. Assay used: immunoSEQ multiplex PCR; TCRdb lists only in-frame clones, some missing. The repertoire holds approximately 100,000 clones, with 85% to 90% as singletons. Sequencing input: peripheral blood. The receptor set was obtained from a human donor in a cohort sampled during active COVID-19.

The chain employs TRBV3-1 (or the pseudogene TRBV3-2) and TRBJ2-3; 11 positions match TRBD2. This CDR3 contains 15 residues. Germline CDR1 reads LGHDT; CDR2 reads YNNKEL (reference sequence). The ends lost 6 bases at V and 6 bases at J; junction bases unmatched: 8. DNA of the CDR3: TGTGCCAGCAGTCCCTCGACTAGCGGGAAGGATACGCAGTATTTT. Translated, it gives CASSPSTSGKDTQYF.

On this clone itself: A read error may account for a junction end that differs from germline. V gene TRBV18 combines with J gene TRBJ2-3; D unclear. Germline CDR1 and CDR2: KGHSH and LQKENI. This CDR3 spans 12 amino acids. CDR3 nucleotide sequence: TGTGCCAGCTCTCCACAACGGGATACGCAGTATTTT. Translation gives CASSPQRDTQYF.

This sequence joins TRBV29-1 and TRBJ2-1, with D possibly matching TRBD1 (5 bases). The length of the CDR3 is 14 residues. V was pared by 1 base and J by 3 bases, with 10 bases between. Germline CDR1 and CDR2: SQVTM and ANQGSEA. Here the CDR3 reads CSVEGQGYYNEQFF. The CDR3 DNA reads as TGCAGCGTTGAAGGGCAGGGTTACTACAATGAGCAGTTCTTC.

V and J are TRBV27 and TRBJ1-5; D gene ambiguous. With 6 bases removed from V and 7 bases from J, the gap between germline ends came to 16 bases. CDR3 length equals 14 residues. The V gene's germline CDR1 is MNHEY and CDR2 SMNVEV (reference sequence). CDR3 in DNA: TGTGCCAGCAGCCCCGAGGTACCTAGCCAGCCCCAGCATTTT. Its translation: CASSPEVPSQPQHF.

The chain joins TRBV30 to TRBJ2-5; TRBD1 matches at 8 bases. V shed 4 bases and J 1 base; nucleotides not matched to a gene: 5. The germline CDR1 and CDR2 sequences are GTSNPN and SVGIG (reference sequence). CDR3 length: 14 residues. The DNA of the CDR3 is TGTGCCTGGATGAGGACAGGGCTCCAAGAGACCCAGTACTTC. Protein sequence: CAWMRTGLQETQYF.

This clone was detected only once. The CDR3 DNA is TGTGCCAGCAGCACCCAGAGGGGGGGCCCCGAAGGCTCCTACGAGCAGTACTTC. Protein product: CASSTQRGGPEGSYEQYF. The chain has TRBV21-1 and TRBJ2-7; TRBD2 reflects the table's D call only, with no check against the DNA. TRBV21-1 is a pseudogene segment. The CDR3 has 18 amino acids.

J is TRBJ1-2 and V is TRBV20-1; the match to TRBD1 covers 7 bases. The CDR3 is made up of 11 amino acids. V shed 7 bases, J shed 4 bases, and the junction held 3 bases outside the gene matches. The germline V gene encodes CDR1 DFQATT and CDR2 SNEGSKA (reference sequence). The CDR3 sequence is CSVGTAYGYTF. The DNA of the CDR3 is TGCAGTGTTGGGACAGCCTATGGCTACACCTTC.

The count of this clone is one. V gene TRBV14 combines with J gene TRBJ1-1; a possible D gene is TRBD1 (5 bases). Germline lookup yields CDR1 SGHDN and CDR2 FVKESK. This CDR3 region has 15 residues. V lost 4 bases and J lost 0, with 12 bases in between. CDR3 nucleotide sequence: TGTGCCAGCAGCCCAAGACGGGGGATGAACACTGAAGCTTTCTTT. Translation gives CASSPRRGMNTEAFF.

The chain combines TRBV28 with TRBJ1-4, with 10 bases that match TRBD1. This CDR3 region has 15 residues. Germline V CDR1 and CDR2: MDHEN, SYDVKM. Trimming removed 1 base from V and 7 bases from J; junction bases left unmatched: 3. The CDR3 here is CASSLSGTGVEKLFF. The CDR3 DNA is TGTGCCAGCAGTTTATCCGGGACAGGGGTTGAAAAACTGTTTTTT.

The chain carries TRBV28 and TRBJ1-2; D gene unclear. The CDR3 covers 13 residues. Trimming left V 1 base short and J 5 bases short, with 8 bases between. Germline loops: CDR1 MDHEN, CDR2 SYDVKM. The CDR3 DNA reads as TGTGCCAGCAGTTTATTGAGTATATATGGCTACACCTTC. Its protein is CASSLLSIYGYTF.

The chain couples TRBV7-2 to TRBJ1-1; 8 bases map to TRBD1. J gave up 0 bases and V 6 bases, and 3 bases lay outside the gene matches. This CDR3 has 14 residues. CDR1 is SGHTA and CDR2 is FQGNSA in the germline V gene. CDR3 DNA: TGTGCCAGCAGGAACAGGGGGTTGAACACTGAAGCTTTCTTT. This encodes CASRNRGLNTEAFF.

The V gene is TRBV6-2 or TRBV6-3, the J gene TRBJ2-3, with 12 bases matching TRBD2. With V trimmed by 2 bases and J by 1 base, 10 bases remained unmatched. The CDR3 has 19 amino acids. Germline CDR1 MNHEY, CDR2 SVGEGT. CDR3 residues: CASSYGTSGGYGGTDTQYF. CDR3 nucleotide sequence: TGTGCCAGCAGTTACGGAACTAGCGGGGGGTATGGGGGCACAGATACGCAGTATTTT.

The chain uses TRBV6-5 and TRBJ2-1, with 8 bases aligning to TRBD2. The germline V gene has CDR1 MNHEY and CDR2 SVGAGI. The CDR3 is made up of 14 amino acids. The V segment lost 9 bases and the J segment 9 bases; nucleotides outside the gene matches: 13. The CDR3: CASSLAGGLSEQFF. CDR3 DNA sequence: TGTGCCAGTAGCTTGGCGGGGGGACTCAGTGAGCAGTTCTTC.

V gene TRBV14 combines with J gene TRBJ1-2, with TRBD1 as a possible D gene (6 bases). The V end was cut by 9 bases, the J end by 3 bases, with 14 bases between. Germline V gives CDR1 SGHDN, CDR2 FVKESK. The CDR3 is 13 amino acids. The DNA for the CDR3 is TGTGCCAGACAGGGCTCGATGGACTATGGCTACACCTTC. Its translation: CARQGSMDYGYTF.

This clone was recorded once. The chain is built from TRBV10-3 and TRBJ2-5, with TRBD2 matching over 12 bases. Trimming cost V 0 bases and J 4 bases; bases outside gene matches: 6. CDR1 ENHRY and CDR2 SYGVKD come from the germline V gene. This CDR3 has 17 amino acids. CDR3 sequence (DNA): TGTGCCATCAGTGAGTCTCAGACTAGCGGGAGCGGAGAGACCCAGTACTTC. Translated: CAISESQTSGSGETQYF.

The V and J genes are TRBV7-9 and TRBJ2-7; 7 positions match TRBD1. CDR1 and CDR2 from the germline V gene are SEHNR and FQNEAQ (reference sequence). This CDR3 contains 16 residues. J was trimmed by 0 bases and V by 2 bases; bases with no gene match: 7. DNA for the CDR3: TGTGCCAGCAGCTTACCAGATTCAGGGGGCTCCTACGAGCAGTACTTC. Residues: CASSLPDSGGSYEQYF.

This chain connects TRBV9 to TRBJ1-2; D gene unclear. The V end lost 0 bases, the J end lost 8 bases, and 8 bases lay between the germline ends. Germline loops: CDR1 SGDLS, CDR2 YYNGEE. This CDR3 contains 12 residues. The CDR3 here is CASSVAGSGYTF. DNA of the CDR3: TGTGCCAGCAGCGTAGCAGGAAGCGGCTACACCTTC. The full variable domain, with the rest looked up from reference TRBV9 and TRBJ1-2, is DSGVTQTPKHLITATGQRVTLRCSPRSGDLSVYWYQQSLDQGLQFLIQYYNGEERAKGNILERFSAQQFPDLHSELNLSSLELGDSALYFCASSVAGSGYTFGSGTRLTVV.

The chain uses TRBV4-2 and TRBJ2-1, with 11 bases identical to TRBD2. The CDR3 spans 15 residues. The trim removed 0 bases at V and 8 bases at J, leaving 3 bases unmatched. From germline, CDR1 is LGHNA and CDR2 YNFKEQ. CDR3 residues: CASSQDQTSGDEQFF. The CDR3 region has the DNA TGTGCCAGCAGCCAAGATCAGACTAGCGGGGATGAGCAGTTCTTC.

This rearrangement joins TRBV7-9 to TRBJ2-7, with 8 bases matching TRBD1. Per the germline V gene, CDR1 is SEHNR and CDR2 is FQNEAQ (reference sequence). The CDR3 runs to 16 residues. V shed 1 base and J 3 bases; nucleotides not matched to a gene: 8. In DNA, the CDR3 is TGTGCCAGCAGCTTAGGTGCCGGGACAGGAATCTACGAGCAGTACTTC. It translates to CASSLGAGTGIYEQYF. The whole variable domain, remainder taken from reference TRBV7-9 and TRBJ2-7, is DTGVSQNPRHKITKRGQNVTFRCDPISEHNRLYWYRQTLGQGPEFLTYFQNEAQLEKSRLLSDRFSAERPKGSFSTLEIQRTEQGDSAMYLCASSLGAGTGIYEQYFGPGTRLTVT.

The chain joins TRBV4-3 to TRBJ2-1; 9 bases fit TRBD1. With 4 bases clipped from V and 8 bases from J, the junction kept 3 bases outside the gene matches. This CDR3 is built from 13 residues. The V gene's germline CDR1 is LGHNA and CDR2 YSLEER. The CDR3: CASSLRQGDEQFF. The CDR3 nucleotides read TGCGCCAGCAGCCTTCGACAGGGGGATGAGCAGTTCTTC.

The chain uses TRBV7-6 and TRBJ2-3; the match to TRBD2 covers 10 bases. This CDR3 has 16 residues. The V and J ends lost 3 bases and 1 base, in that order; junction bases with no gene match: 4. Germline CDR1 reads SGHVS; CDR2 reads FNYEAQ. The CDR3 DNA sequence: TGTGCCAGCAGCTTTAACCTAGCGGGGGGCACAGATACGCAGTATTTT. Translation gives CASSFNLAGGTDTQYF.

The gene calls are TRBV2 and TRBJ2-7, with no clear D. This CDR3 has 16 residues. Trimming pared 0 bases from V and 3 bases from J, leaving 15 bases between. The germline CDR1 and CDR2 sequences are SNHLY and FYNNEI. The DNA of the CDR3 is TGTGCCAGCAGTGAAGCGCTTGCGACATTATACTACGAGCAGTACTTC. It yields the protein CASSEALATLYYEQYF.

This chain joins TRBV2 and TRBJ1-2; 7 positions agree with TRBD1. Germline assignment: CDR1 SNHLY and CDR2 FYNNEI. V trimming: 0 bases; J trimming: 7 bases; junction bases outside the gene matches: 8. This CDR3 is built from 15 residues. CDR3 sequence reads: CASSEALTGAGGYTF. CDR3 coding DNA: TGTGCCAGCAGTGAAGCGTTAACAGGGGCTGGTGGCTACACCTTC.

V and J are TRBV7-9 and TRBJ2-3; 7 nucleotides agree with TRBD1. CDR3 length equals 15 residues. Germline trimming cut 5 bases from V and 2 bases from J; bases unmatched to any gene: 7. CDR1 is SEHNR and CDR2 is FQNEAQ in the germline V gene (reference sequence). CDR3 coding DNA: TGTGCCAGCAGCCTGGGACAGCCACCCACAGATACGCAGTATTTT. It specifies CASSLGQPPTDTQYF.

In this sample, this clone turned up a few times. The CDR3 spells CSGGSSGRGTGELFF. The CDR3 nucleotides read TGCAGCGGGGGAAGTAGCGGGAGAGGCACCGGGGAGCTGTTTTTT. The rearrangement links TRBV29-1 to TRBJ2-2; 9 bases map to TRBD2. Germline values: CDR1 SQVTM, CDR2 ANQGSEA. CDR3 length equals 15 residues. Unmatched junction bases numbered 10, after V lost 7 bases and J lost 4 bases.

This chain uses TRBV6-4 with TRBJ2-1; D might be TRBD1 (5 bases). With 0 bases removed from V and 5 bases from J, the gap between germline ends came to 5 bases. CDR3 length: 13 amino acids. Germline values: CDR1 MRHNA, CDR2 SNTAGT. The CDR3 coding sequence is TGTGCCAGCAGTGACTCGGACAACAATGAGCAGTTCTTC. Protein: CASSDSDNNEQFF.

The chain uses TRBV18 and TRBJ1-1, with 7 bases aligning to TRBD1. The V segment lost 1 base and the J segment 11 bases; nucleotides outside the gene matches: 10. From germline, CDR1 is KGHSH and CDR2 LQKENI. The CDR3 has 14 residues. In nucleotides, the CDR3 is TGTGCCAGCTCACCACAGGGGGCGGTGGATTGGGCTTTCTTT. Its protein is CASSPQGAVDWAFF.

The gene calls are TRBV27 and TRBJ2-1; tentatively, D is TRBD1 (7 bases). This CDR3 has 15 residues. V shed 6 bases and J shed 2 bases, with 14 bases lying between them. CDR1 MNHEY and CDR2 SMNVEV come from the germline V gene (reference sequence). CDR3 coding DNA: TGTGCCAGCAGCTCCCAGGGGGGCACCTACAATGAGCAGTTCTTC. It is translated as CASSSQGGTYNEQFF.

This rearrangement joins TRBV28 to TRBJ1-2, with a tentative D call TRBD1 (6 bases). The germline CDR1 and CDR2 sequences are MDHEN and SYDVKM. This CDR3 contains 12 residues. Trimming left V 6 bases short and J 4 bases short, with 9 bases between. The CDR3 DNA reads TGTGCCAGCAGACAGGGAAGCTATGGCTACACCTTC. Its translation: CASRQGSYGYTF.

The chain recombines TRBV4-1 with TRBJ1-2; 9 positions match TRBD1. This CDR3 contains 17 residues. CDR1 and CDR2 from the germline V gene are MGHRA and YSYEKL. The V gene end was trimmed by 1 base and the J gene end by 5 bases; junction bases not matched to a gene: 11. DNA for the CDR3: TGCGCCAGCAGCCAAGCCCGTACGGGACAGGGAGGATATGGCTACACCTTC. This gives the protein CASSQARTGQGGYGYTF.